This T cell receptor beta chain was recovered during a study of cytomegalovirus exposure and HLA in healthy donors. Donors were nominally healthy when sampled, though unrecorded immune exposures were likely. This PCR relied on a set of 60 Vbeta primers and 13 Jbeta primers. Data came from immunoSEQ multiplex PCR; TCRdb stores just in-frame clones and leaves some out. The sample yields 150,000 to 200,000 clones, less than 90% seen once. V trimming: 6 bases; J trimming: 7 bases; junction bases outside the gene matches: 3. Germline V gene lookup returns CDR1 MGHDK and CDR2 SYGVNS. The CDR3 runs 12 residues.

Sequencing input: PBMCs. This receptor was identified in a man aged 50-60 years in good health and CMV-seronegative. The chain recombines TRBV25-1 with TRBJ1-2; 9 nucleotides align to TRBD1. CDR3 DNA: TGTGCCAGCAGCTCACAGGGGGCTGGCTACACCTTC. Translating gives CASSSQGAGYTF.